This T cell receptor beta chain was documented in a study of T cell repertoires in cytomegalovirus infection. About the research overall: Well-studied HLA-B-restricted CMV epitopes were used in the study alongside recently identified HLA-C-restricted ones.

TCRdb passed the reads through MiXCR, listing each CDR3 protein once. The repertoire holds some 700,000 distinct CDR3 sequences, around 30% seen once, with over 15% in the top ten. This clonotype is a singleton in its sample. Its antigen is undetermined. Points from the study as a whole: Frequencies of public TCR beta families were cumulated, and this identified carriers of CMV plus the relevant HLA. HLA-C-restricted CMV-specific TCR beta clonotypes were dominant in the ex vivo response.

This sequence originates from a human donor in good health (CMV status not recorded). Some clones in this sample may be carry-over from other donors' samples. The material was cultured PBMCs, obtained from culture after CMV antigen stimulation.

DNA of the CDR3: TGCAGTGCTAGGGCGGCAGGACTTAACTATGGCTACACCTTC. Translated, it gives CSARAAGLNYGYTF. This chain links TRBV20-1 with TRBJ1-2, with unresolved D. Germline V gives CDR1 DFQATT, CDR2 SNEGSKA (reference sequence). The V end lost 3 bases, the J end lost 1 base, and 12 bases lay between the germline ends. The CDR3 is made up of 14 amino acids.